This T cell receptor beta chain was identified in a study of T-cell reconstitution after alpha-beta-depleted transplantation in children. The study's findings and limits: Day-60 TCRbeta diversity that was high in some patients was derived from surviving recipient T cells and thymic progenitors. From newly produced T cells came most of the T-cell counts and diversity one year after transplant. Alpha-beta T cells present about two months after transplant were reported to originate from several hundred expanded graft clones.

Germline V gives CDR1 SGHAT, CDR2 FQDESV (reference sequence). CDR3 length: 18 amino acids. V lost 4 bases and J 5 bases, leaving 27 bases between the germline ends. This clonotype was counted between two and nine times. No antigen is known for it. The library targeted TCRbeta and was prepared with unique molecular identifiers. Each CDR3 protein is one row after TCRdb ran MiXCR on the PCR reads. Of hundreds of thousands of distinct CDR3 sequences detected, about 10% appear once; the ten largest clones hold approximately 2%. The sample was PBMCs, taken before TCRalphabeta/CD19-depleted stem cell transplant. This chain links TRBV11-1 with TRBJ2-7; TRBD2 is a possible D gene (6 bases). The source is a child aged 2 to 10 with inherited bone marrow failure, due to receive a stem cell transplant. Here the CDR3 reads CASSSRSGGWFSKDEQYF. The DNA for the CDR3 is TGTGCCAGCAGCTCCAGATCTGGGGGGTGGTTCTCTAAGGACGAGCAGTACTTC.